These 30 T cell receptor beta chains came from one sample sequenced in a study of CD8+CD57+ T cells in acquired aplastic anemia. All sequencing subjects had displayed CD8+CD57+ cell expansion on flow cytometry. Researchers used genomic DNA as the template to profile TCR beta VDJ and CDR3. MiXCR was run by TCRdb on the reads, yielding one entry per CDR3 protein. The sample has 190,000 or so distinct CDR3 sequences, less than 50% seen once; the top ten hold around 1.8%. Source material: sorted CD4+, CD8+, or CD8+CD57+ T cells (not recorded which) from PBMCs. Receptors originate from a human donor with aplastic anemia.

The chain recombines TRBV19 with TRBJ1-4; D gene unclear. Trimming removed 1 base from V and 3 bases from J, with 21 bases in between. This CDR3 is 19 amino acids long. Per germline, CDR1 LNHDA and CDR2 SQIVND (reference sequence). CDR3 DNA sequence: TGTGCCAGTAGTATAGCCCGGAGCTGGGGTACAACAGCTAATGAAAAACTGTTTTTT. Amino acid sequence: CASSIARSWGTTANEKLFF. Full variable domain (rest looked up from reference TRBV19 and TRBJ1-4): DGGITQSPKYLFRKEGQNVTLSCEQNLNHDAMYWYRQDPGQGLRLIYYSQIVNDFQKGDIAEGYSVSREKKESFPLTVTSAQKNPTAFYLCASSIARSWGTTANEKLFFGSGTQLSVL.

The genes are TRBV6-5 and TRBJ2-7; no firm D call. Germline loops: CDR1 MNHEY, CDR2 SVGAGI. Trimming pared 6 bases from V and 2 bases from J, leaving 8 bases between. The CDR3 extends over 12 amino acids. Here the CDR3 reads CASSNDAYEQYF. The DNA for the CDR3 is TGTGCCAGCAGCAACGACGCCTACGAGCAGTACTTC.

The chain links TRBV4-2 to TRBJ2-3, with 12 nucleotides matching TRBD2. Germline CDR1 and CDR2: LGHNA and YNFKEQ. The CDR3 contains 17 residues. V lost 0 bases and J lost 5; bases outside the gene matches: 6. The CDR3 reads CASSQDGSSGGGDTQYF. CDR3 nucleotides: TGTGCCAGCAGCCAAGATGGCTCTAGCGGGGGGGGAGATACGCAGTATTTT.

This clonotype was detected ten times or more. This sequence joins TRBV6-5 and TRBJ2-7, with D possibly being TRBD2 (5 bases). The germline gives CDR1 MNHEY, CDR2 SVGAGI. The CDR3 spans 13 residues. Trimming left V 8 bases short and J 0 bases short, with 11 bases between. CDR3: CASSLDFSYEQYF. The CDR3 DNA reads as TGTGCCAGCTCCCTGGACTTCTCCTACGAGCAGTACTTC.

This clonotype was counted at least ten times. This chain joins TRBV20-1 and TRBJ2-7; D is uncertain. V was cut by 1 base and J by 2 bases, with 18 bases left in between. This CDR3 contains 16 residues. Germline V CDR1 and CDR2: DFQATT, SNEGSKA (reference sequence). The DNA for the CDR3 is TGCAGTGCTAGAGTTATAAGTAGGGCCAGCCCCTACGAGCAGTACTTC. It is translated as CSARVISRASPYEQYF.

This clonotype was seen many times. The rearrangement uses TRBV7-2 and TRBJ2-3, with a tentative D call TRBD2 (5 bases). This CDR3 contains 13 residues. CDR1 is SGHTA and CDR2 is FQGNSA in the germline V gene. V was pared by 8 bases and J by 1 base, with 10 bases between. CDR3 loop: CASGEGGTDTQYF. Here the CDR3 DNA reads TGTGCCAGCGGTGAGGGAGGCACAGATACGCAGTATTTT. Combining the CDR3 with reference TRBV7-2 and TRBJ2-3 gives the whole variable domain GAGVSQSPSNKVTEKGKDVELRCDPISGHTALYWYRQSLGQGLEFLIYFQGNSAPDKSGLPSDRFSAERTGGSVSTLTIQRTQQEDSAVYLCASGEGGTDTQYFGPGTRLTVL.

This clonotype was seen repeatedly, ten times or more. This chain joins TRBV20-1 and TRBJ2-1; D not resolved. V was pared by 6 bases and J by 3 bases, with 15 bases between. Germline CDR1 reads DFQATT; CDR2 reads SNEGSKA (reference sequence). This CDR3 is 14 amino acids long. In DNA form, the CDR3 reads TGCAGTGCCCCCCGCCGGCGGAACTACAATGAGCAGTTCTTC. The encoded protein is CSAPRRRNYNEQFF.

Concerning this clonotype: Relative to the germline gene, one junction end is altered; a read error may explain this. The chain carries TRBV2 and TRBJ1-2; a possible D gene is TRBD1 (6 bases). CDR1 is SNHLY and CDR2 is FYNNEI in the germline V gene. There are 13 residues in the CDR3. The CDR3 nucleotides read TGTGCCAGCTCACCCCGGCCAGGGGATAGCTACACGTTC. It specifies CASSPRPGDSYTF.

There are many counts of this clonotype. The gene calls are TRBV9 and TRBJ2-5, with TRBD1 matching 7 bases. The trim removed 0 bases at V and 2 bases at J, leaving 1 base unmatched. This CDR3 region has 14 residues. CDR1 SGDLS and CDR2 YYNGEE come from the germline V gene. The CDR3 loop is CASSVDRGQETQYF. The CDR3 nucleotides read TGTGCCAGCAGCGTAGACAGGGGACAAGAGACCCAGTACTTC.

Here the CDR3 reads CASSWLGNQPQHF. The DNA of the CDR3 is TGTGCCAGCAGTTGGTTGGGCAATCAGCCCCAGCATTTT. V gene TRBV12-3 or TRBV12-4 combines with J gene TRBJ1-5; D not certain. Trimming pared 4 bases from V and 2 bases from J, leaving 6 bases between. This CDR3 spans 13 amino acids.

The genes are TRBV29-1 and TRBJ1-1; no definite D call. Germline CDR1 reads SQVTM; CDR2 reads ANQGSEA. Trimming removed 6 bases at V and 11 bases at J, with 13 bases between. CDR3 size: 10 residues. CDR3 coding DNA: TGCAGCGTCGTGGGAAGGGAGGCTTTCTTT. It translates to CSVVGREAFF.

Ten or more counts support this clonotype. This chain links TRBV20-1 with TRBJ1-1; tentatively, D is TRBD1 (5 bases). Germline V gene data show CDR1 as DFQATT and CDR2 as SNEGSKA (reference sequence). V dropped 2 bases and J dropped 4 bases, with 5 bases sitting between them. This CDR3 is built from 11 residues. The CDR3 protein is CSARQGTEAFF. CDR3 bases: TGCAGTGCTAGACAGGGCACTGAAGCTTTCTTT.

The rearrangement joins TRBV20-1 to TRBJ2-3, with 8 positions matching TRBD2. The ends lost 7 bases at V and 1 base at J; junction bases unmatched: 7. The CDR3 sequence is 14 residues long. The V gene's germline CDR1 is DFQATT and CDR2 SNEGSKA (reference sequence). This chain's CDR3 is CSVYTSGRTDTQYF. The CDR3, as DNA: TGCAGTGTTTACACTAGCGGTCGCACAGATACGCAGTATTTT.

The gene calls are TRBV10-1 and TRBJ1-4, with 7 bases identical to TRBD1. This CDR3 comprises 14 residues. The V segment lost 6 bases and the J segment 7 bases; nucleotides outside the gene matches: 8. Per the germline V gene, CDR1 is WNHNN and CDR2 is SYGVQD (reference sequence). CDR3 sequence: CASSDTQGTEKLFF. The CDR3, as DNA: TGCGCCAGCAGCGACACACAGGGGACTGAAAAACTGTTTTTT.

This clonotype came up many times. V and J are TRBV29-1 and TRBJ2-2; TRBD1 agrees at 8 bases. J gave up 6 bases and V 7 bases, and 10 bases lay outside the gene matches. The length of the CDR3 is 14 residues. The germline V gene encodes CDR1 SQVTM and CDR2 ANQGSEA. The CDR3 is CSAGVQGAAGELFF. The CDR3 DNA is TGCAGCGCTGGAGTCCAGGGGGCCGCCGGGGAGCTGTTTTTT.

This clonotype has only one observation. This may be a read error, as it is one base from a much larger clone. V is TRBV19 and J is TRBJ1-3, with 7 nucleotides matching TRBD1. J lost 0 bases, V lost 8 bases, and 7 bases had no gene match. Germline V gene data show CDR1 as LNHDA and CDR2 as SQIVND (reference sequence). The CDR3 runs to 15 residues. Written as DNA, the CDR3 is TGTGCCAGTGTTAAAACAGGGGCCTCTGGAAACACCATATATTTT. Its translation is CASVKTGASGNTIYF.

This clonotype was detected ten times or more. V gene TRBV18 combines with J gene TRBJ2-5; the D is unclear. This CDR3 spans 13 amino acids. Germline CDR1 is KGHSH and CDR2 is LQKENI. V was cut by 3 bases and J by 5 bases, with 10 bases left in between. The CDR3 DNA reads as TGTGCCAGCTCACCCGTCGCGGCGGAGACCCAGTACTTC. It encodes CASSPVAAETQYF. Using reference TRBV18 and TRBJ2-5 for the parts outside the CDR3, the full variable domain is NAGVMQNPRHLVRRRGQEARLRCSPMKGHSHVYWYRQLPEEGLKFMVYLQKENIIDESGMPKERFSAEFPKEGPSILRIQQVVRGDSAAYFCASSPVAAETQYFGPGTRLLVL.

The table lists this clonotype with many counts. The chain couples TRBV10-3 to TRBJ2-1, with D possibly being TRBD1 or TRBD2 (6 bases each). V lost 11 bases, J lost 7 bases, and 18 bases lay in between. Germline CDR1 and CDR2: ENHRY and SYGVKD. CDR3 size: 13 residues. The CDR3 DNA sequence: TGTGCCGCCTTAGGGGGGTCAGTGAATGAGCAGTTCTTC. It encodes CAALGGSVNEQFF.

In the case of this clonotype: Being one base from a much bigger clone, this may be a read error. The chain combines TRBV6-1 with TRBJ2-4, with 9 bases that match TRBD2. CDR3 length: 15 residues. J was trimmed by 9 bases and V by 11 bases; bases with no gene match: 17. The V gene's germline CDR1 is MNHNS and CDR2 SASEGT. CDR3 loop: CAGNIGGREGGIQYF. The CDR3 region has the DNA TGTGCCGGCAACATAGGCGGGAGGGAAGGGGGCATTCAGTACTTC.

This clonotype was counted at least ten times. This chain links TRBV5-4 with TRBJ2-7; weak D call: TRBD2 (6 bases). Germline CDR1 SGHNT, CDR2 YYREEE (reference sequence). This CDR3 spans 15 amino acids. Trimming stripped 4 bases from V and 0 bases from J, with 14 bases between. Here the CDR3 reads CASSRPGLASYEQYF. As DNA, the CDR3 is TGTGCCAGCAGCCGTCCGGGACTTGCCTCCTACGAGCAGTACTTC.

This clonotype was observed at least ten times. The chain recombines TRBV12-3 or TRBV12-4 with TRBJ1-6; no definite D call. This CDR3 is built from 15 residues. Trimming left V 5 bases short and J 1 base short, with 9 bases between. Here the CDR3 reads CASSQGRSYNSPLHF. CDR3 DNA sequence: TGTGCCAGCAGTCAAGGGAGGTCCTATAATTCACCCCTCCACTTT.

This chain links TRBV4-1 with TRBJ2-7, with D perhaps matching TRBD1 (5 bases). The V end was cut by 4 bases, the J end by 4 bases, with 20 bases between. CDR3 size: 16 residues. Germline lookup yields CDR1 MGHRA and CDR2 YSYEKL. CDR3 protein: CASSPPAGKGPYEQYF. The CDR3 DNA reads TGCGCCAGCAGCCCACCCGCAGGGAAGGGCCCTTACGAGCAGTACTTC.

This clonotype was detected ten times or more. DNA for the CDR3: TGCAGTGCTGCGGACAGGGGTTTACCCCACAATGAGCAGTTCTTC. Protein: CSAADRGLPHNEQFF. V gene TRBV20-1 combines with J gene TRBJ2-1; 9 bases map to TRBD1. CDR1 is DFQATT, CDR2 SNEGSKA, per germline (reference sequence). V lost 5 bases and J lost 5; bases outside the gene matches: 10. This CDR3 region has 15 residues.

This clonotype was detected many times. The chain joins TRBV5-4 to TRBJ2-1; a weak D match, TRBD2 (5 bases). V lost 2 bases, J lost 9 bases, and 9 bases lay in between. CDR3 size: 12 residues. Germline CDR1 reads SGHNT; CDR2 reads YYREEE (reference sequence). CDR3 protein: CASSLWAGEQFF. The CDR3 DNA reads TGTGCCAGCAGCTTATGGGCGGGTGAGCAGTTCTTC.

J is TRBJ2-7 and V is TRBV25-1; the match to TRBD1 covers 12 bases. The CDR3 totals 15 residues. Unmatched junction bases numbered 5, after V lost 2 bases and J lost 6 bases. The germline V gene encodes CDR1 MGHDK and CDR2 SYGVNS. CDR3 residues: CASSEQGQGAREQYF. Written as DNA, the CDR3 is TGTGCCAGCAGTGAACAGGGACAGGGGGCGCGCGAGCAGTACTTC.

CDR3: CASSTTGDVRKEALHF. The CDR3 DNA is TGTGCCAGCAGCACAACAGGGGACGTAAGGAAGGAAGCCCTCCACTTT. The genes are TRBV5-5 and TRBJ1-6; 7 nucleotides agree with TRBD1. V lost 4 bases and J lost 14; bases outside the gene matches: 18. This CDR3 is built from 16 residues. Germline-derived CDR1 and CDR2 are SGHKS and YYEKEE (reference sequence).

Concerning this clonotype itself: This may arise from a read error, as a much more abundant clone is one base away. Because the CDR3's place on the DNA is in doubt, the DNA is left out and the CDR3 is given as listed by TCRdb. The chain combines TRBV18 with TRBJ1-6; TRBD1 is the table's D call, not checked against the DNA. Germline CDR1 reads KGHSH; CDR2 reads LQKENI. The CDR3 extends over 13 residues, inclusive of both ends. The CDR3: CASSDVPDSPLHF.

The chain is built from TRBV7-3 and TRBJ2-1; a possible D gene is TRBD2 (6 bases). Looked up from germline, CDR1 is SGHTA and CDR2 is FQGTGA. The CDR3 totals 14 residues. Trimming left V 6 bases short and J 4 bases short, with 13 bases between. The CDR3 coding sequence is TGTGCCAGCAGGCTCTCGGGGGTATACAATGAGCAGTTCTTC. Its translation: CASRLSGVYNEQFF.

Many counts were recorded for this clonotype. The rearrangement joins TRBV20-1 to TRBJ1-6; D is undetermined. Between the trimmed V and J ends, which lost 0 bases and 8 bases, there was a span of 8 bases. The germline V gene encodes CDR1 DFQATT and CDR2 SNEGSKA (reference sequence). The CDR3 length is 13 residues. DNA for the CDR3: TGCAGTGCTAGAGATCACGGGGATTCACCCCTCCACTTT. Translating it yields CSARDHGDSPLHF.

This clonotype was found a few times. V is TRBV12-3 or TRBV12-4 and J is TRBJ2-3, with D perhaps matching TRBD1 or TRBD2 (5 bases each). V was clipped by 3 bases and J by 5 bases, with 18 bases between them. The CDR3 loop spans 16 amino acids. CDR3 in DNA: TGTGCCAGCAGTTTTCTTTCTAGCAGGGTAGGAGATACGCAGTATTTT. This gives the protein CASSFLSSRVGDTQYF.